This TCR beta chain came from a study of cytomegalovirus exposure and HLA in healthy donors. Background on the study: From donors who were HLA-typed, an early data release held approximately 91 million unique TCRs.

V lost 3 bases and J lost 4, with 9 bases in between. Per the germline V gene, CDR1 is KGHSH and CDR2 is LQKENI. The CDR3 consists of 14 residues. It was with 60 Vbeta and 13 Jbeta primers that the PCR ran. TCRdb's copy holds only in-frame clones and misses some; the assay was immunoSEQ multiplex PCR. The table includes about 160,000 clones, roughly 82% detected once. The material sequenced was PBMCs. The source is a girl between 5 and 17 years old in good health and CMV-seropositive. V usage is TRBV18 and J usage is TRBJ2-2, with D possibly being TRBD1 (6 bases). The DNA of the CDR3 is TGTGCCAGCTCACCGGAACAGGGCACCGGGGAGCTGTTTTTT. Its protein product is CASSPEQGTGELFF.